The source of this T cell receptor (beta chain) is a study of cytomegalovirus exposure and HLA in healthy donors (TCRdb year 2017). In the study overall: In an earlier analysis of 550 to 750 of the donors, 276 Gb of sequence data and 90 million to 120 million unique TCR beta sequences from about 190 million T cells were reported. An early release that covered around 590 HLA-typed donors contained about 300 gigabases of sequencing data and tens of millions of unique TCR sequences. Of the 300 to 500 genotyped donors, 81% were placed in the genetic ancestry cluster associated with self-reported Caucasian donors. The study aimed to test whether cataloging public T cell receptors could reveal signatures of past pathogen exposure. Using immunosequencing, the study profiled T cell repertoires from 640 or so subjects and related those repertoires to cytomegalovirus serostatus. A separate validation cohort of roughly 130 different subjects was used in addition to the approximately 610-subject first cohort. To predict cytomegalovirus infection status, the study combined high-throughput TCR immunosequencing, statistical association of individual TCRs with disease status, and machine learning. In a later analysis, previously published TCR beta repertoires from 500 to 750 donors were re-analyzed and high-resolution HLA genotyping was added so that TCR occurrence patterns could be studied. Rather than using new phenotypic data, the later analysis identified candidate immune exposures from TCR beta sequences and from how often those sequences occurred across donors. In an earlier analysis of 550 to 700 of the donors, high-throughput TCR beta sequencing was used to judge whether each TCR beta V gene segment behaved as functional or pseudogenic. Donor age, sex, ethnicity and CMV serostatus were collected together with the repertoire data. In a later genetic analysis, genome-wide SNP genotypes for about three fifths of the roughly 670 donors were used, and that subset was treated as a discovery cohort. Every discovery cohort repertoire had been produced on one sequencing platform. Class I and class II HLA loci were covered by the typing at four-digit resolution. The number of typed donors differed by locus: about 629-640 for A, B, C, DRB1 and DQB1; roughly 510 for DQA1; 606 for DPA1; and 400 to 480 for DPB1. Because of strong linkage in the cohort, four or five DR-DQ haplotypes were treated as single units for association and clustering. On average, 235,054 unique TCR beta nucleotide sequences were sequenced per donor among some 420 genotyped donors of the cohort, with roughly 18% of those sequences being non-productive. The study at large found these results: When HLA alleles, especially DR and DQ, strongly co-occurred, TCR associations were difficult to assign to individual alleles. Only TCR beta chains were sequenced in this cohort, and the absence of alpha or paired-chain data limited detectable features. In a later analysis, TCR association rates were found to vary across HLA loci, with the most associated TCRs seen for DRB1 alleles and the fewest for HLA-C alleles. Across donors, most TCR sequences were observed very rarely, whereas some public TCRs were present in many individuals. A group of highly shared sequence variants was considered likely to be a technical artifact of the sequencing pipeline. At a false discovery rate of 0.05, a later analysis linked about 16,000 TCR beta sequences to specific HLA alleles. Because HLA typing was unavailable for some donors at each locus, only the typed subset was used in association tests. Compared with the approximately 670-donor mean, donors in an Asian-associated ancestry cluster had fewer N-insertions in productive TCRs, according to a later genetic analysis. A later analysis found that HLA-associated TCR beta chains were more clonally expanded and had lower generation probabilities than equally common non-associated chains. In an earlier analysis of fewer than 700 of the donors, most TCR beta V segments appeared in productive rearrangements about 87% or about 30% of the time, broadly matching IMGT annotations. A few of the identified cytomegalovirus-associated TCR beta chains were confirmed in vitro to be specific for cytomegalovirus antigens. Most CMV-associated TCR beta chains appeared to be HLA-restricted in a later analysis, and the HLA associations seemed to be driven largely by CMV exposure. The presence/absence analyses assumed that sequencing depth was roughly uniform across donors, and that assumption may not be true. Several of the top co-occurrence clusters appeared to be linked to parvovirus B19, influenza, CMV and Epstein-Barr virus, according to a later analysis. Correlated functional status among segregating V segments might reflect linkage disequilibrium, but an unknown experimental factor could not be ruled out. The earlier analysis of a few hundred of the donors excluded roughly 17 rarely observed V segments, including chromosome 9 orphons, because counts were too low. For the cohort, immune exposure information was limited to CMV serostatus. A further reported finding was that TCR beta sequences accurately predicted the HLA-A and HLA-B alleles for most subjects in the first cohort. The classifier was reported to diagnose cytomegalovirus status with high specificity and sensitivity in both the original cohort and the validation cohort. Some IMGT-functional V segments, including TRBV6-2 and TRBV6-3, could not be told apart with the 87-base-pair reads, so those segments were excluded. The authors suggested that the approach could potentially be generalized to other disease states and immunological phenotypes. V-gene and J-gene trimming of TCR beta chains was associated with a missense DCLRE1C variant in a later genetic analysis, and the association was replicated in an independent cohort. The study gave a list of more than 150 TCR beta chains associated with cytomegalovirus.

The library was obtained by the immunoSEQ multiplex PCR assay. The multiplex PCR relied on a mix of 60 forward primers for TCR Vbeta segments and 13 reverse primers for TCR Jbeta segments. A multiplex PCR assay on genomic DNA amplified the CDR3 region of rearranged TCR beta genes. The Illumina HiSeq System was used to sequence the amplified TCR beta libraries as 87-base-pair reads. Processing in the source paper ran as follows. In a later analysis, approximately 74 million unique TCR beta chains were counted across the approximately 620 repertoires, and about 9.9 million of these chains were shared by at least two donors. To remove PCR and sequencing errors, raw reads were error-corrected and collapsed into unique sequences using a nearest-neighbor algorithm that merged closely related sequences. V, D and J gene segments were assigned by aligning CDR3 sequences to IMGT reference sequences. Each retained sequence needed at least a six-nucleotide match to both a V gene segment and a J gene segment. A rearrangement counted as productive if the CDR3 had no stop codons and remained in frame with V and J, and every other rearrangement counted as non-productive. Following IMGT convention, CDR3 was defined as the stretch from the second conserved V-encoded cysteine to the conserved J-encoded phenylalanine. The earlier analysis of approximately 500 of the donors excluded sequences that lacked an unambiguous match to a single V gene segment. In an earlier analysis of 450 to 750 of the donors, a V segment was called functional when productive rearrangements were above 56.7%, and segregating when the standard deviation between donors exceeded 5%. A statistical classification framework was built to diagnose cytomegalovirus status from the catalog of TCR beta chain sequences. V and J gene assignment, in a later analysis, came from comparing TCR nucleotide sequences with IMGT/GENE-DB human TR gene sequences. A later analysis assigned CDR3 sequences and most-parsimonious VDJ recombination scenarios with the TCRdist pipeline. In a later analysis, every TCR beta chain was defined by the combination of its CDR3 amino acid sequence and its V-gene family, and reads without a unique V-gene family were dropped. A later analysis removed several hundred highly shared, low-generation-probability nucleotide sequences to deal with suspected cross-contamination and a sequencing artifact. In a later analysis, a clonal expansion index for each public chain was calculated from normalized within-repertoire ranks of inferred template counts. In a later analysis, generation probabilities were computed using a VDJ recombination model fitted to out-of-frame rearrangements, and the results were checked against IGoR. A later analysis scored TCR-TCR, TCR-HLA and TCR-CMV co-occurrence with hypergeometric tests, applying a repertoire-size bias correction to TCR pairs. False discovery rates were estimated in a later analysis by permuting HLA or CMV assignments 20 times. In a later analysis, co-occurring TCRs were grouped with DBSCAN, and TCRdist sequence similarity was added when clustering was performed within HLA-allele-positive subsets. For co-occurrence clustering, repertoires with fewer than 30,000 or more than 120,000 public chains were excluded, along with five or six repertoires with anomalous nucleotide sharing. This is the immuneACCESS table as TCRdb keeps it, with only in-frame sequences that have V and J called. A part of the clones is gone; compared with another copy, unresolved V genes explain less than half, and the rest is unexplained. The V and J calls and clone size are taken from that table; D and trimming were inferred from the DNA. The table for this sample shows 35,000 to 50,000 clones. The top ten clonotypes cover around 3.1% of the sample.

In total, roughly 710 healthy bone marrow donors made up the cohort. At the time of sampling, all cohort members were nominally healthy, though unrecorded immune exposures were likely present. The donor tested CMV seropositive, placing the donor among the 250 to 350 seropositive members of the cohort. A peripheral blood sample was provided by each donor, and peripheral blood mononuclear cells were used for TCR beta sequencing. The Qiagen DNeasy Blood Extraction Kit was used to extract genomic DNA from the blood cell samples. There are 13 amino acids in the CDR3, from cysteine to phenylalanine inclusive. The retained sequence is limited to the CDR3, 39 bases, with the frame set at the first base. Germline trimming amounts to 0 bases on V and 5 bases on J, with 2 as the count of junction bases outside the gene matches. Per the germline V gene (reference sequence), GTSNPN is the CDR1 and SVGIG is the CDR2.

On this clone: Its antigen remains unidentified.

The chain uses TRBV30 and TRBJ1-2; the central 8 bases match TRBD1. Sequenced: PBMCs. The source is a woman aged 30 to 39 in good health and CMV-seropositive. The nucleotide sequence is TGTGCCTGGAGTGTACAGGGGGTATATGGCTACACCTTC. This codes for CAWSVQGVYGYTF.